This TCR beta chain was sequenced during a study of blood T cell repertoires in COVID-19. There are 14 residues in the CDR3. The V gene's germline CDR1 is SGHRS and CDR2 YFSETQ. V shed 0 bases and J 3 bases; nucleotides not matched to a gene: 0. As for this clone: This CDR3 is also generated by other DNA sequences in the sample.

Here immunoSEQ multiplex PCR was the method, and the copy in TCRdb shows in-frame clones only, minus some. The table lists about 190,000 clones, under 80% of them singletons, with roughly 12% in the top ten. This chain uses TRBV5-1 with TRBJ2-5; TRBD1 agrees at 9 bases. The TCR comes from a woman in her fifties or sixties with acute or convalescent COVID-19. Sequencing was performed on peripheral blood. The CDR3 region is CASSLGTGEETQYF. CDR3 DNA: TGCGCCAGCAGCTTGGGGACAGGGGAAGAGACCCAGTACTTC.